In this sample, the clone carrying this TCR beta chain turned up a few times. The target antigen is unknown. Trimming cost V 6 bases and J 3 bases, with 14 bases left between them. Germline CDR1 and CDR2: DFQATT and SNEGSKA (reference sequence). This CDR3 is 13 amino acids long. This specimen belongs to a study of T cells in Graves' hyperthyroidism and ophthalmopathy. Findings of the study overall: A model built on 13 V-J features separated ophthalmopathy from stable hyperthyroidism. Blood also showed most of the thyroid clonotypes that were expanded above 0.001.

Researchers amplified the TCR beta CDR3 regions from RNA transcripts. Using the HTBI primer set, a first-round RT-PCR was run on the TCR CDR3. TCRdb re-analysed the multiplex PCR reads in MiXCR, keeping a single row per CDR3 protein. The sample comprises fewer than 800,000 distinct CDR3 sequences, about a sixth of which are singletons, and roughly 8% rests with the top ten. Stable disease denoted Graves' hyperthyroidism without ophthalmopathy progression within 18 months. Pregnant or lactating patients were excluded, as were those with uncontrolled infection or other autoimmune disease. Sequencing input: blood. This TCR was sampled from a man in his late teens or twenties with Graves' hyperthyroidism. The V and J genes are TRBV20-1 and TRBJ2-5, with D unresolved. CDR3 nucleotides: TGCAGTGCCGGCGACGGTGGAAAAGAGACCCAGTACTTC. Translated: CSAGDGGKETQYF.